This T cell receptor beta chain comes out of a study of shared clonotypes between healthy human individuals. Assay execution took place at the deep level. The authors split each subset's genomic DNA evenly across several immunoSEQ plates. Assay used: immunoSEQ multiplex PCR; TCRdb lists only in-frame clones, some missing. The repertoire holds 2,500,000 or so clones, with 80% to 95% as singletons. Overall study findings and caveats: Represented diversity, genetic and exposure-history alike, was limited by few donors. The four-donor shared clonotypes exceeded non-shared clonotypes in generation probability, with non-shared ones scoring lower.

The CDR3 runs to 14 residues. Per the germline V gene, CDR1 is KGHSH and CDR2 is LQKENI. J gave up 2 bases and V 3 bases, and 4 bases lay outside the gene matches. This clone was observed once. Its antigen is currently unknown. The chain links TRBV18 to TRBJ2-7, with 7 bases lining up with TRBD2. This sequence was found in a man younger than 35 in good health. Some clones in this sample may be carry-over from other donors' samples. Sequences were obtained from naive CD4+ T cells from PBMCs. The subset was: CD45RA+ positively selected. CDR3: CASSPGTKPYEQYF. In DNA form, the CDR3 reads TGTGCCAGCTCACCGGGGACTAAACCCTACGAGCAGTACTTC.